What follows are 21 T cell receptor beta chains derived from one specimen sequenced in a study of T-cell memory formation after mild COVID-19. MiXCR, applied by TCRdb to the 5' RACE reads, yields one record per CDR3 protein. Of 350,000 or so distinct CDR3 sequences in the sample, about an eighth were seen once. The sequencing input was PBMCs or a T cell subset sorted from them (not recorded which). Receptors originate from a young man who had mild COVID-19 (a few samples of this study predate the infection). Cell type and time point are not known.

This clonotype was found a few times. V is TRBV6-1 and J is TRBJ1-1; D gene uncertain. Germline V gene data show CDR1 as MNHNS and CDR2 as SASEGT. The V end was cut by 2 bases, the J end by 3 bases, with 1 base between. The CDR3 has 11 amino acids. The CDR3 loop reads CASSEYTEAFF. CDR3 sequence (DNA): TGTGCCAGCAGTGAATACACTGAAGCTTTCTTT.

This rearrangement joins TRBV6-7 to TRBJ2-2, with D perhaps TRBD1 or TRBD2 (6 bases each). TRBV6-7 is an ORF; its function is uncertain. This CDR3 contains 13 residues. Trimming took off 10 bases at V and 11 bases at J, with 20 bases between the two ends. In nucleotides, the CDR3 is TGTGCCAACGGACCCTCCGGGGGCTTAGAGCTGTTTTTT. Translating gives CANGPSGGLELFF.

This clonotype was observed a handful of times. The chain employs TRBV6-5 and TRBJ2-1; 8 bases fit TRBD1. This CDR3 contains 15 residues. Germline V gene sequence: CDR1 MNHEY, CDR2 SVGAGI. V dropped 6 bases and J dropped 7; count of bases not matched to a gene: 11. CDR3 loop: CASSYRGTGGNEQFF. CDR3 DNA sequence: TGTGCCAGCAGCTACAGAGGAACAGGGGGTAATGAGCAGTTCTTC.

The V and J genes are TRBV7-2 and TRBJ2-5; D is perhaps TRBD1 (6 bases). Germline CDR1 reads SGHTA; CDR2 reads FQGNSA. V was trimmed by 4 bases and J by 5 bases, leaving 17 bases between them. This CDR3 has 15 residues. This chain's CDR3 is CASSSQGYRTETQYF. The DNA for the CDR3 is TGTGCCAGCAGCTCACAGGGTTATCGGACCGAGACCCAGTACTTC. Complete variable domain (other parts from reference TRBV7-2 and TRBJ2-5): GAGVSQSPSNKVTEKGKDVELRCDPISGHTALYWYRQSLGQGLEFLIYFQGNSAPDKSGLPSDRFSAERTGGSVSTLTIQRTQQEDSAVYLCASSSQGYRTETQYFGPGTRLLVL.

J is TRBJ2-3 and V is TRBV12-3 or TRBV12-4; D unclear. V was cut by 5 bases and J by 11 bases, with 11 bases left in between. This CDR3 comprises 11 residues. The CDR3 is CASSILRLQYF. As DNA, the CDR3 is TGTGCCAGCAGTATACTTAGGCTGCAGTATTTT.

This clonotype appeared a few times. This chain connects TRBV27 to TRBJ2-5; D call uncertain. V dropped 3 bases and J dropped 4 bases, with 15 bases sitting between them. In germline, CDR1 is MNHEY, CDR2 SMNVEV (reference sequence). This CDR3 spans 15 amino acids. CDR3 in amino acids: CASSFSSLGPETQYF. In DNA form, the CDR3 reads TGTGCCAGCAGTTTTAGCAGCCTAGGTCCAGAGACCCAGTACTTC.

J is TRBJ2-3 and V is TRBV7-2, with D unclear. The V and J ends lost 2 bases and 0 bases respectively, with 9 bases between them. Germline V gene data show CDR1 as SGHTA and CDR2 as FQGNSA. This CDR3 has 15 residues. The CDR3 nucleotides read TGTGCCAGCAGCTTAAGGGTCCAGAGCACAGATACGCAGTATTTT. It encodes CASSLRVQSTDTQYF. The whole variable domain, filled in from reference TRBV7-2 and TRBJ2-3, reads GAGVSQSPSNKVTEKGKDVELRCDPISGHTALYWYRQSLGQGLEFLIYFQGNSAPDKSGLPSDRFSAERTGGSVSTLTIQRTQQEDSAVYLCASSLRVQSTDTQYFGPGTRLTVL.

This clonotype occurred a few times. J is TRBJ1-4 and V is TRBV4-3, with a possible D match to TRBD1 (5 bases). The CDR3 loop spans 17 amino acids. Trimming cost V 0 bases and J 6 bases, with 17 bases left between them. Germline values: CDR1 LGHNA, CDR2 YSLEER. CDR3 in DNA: TGCGCCAGCAGCCAAGATGTGCCAGGTACCAGGGATGAAAAACTGTTTTTT. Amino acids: CASSQDVPGTRDEKLFF.

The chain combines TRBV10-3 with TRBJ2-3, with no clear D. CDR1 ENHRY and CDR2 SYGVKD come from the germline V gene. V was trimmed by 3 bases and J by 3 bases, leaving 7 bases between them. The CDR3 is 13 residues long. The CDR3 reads CAISEDLTDTQYF. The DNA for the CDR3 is TGTGCCATCAGTGAAGACTTAACAGATACGCAGTATTTT.

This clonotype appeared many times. The CDR3 is CASSSVGDEQFF. As DNA, the CDR3 is TGTGCCAGCAGCTCCGTGGGCGATGAGCAGTTCTTC. The rearrangement uses TRBV3-1 and TRBJ2-1; D remains unclear. V was shortened by 5 bases and J by 8 bases, with 10 bases between the two germline ends. This CDR3 is built from 12 residues. The germline CDR1 and CDR2 sequences are LGHDT and YNNKEL (reference sequence).

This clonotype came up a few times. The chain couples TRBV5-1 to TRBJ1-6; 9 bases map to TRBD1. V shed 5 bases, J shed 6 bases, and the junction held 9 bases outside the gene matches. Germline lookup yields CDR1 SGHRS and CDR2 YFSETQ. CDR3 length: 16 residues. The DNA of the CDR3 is TGCGCCAGCAGTAACCGGGACAGGGATGGTAATTCACCCCTCCACTTT. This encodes CASSNRDRDGNSPLHF.

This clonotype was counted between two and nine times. DNA for the CDR3: TGCAGTCCTAAACAGGGGGAGACCCAGTACTTC. Its protein is CSPKQGETQYF. The rearrangement joins TRBV20-1 to TRBJ2-5; TRBD1 matches at 7 bases. V was clipped by 8 bases and J by 5 bases; unmatched bases: 5. This CDR3 is 11 amino acids long. Germline values: CDR1 DFQATT, CDR2 SNEGSKA (reference sequence).

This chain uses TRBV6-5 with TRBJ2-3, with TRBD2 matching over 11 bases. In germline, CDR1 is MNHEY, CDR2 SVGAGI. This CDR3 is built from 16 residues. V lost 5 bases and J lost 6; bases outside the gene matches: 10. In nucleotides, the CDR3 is TGTGCCAGCAGTACCTATAGCGGGGGGGCCAAGGATACGCAGTATTTT. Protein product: CASSTYSGGAKDTQYF.

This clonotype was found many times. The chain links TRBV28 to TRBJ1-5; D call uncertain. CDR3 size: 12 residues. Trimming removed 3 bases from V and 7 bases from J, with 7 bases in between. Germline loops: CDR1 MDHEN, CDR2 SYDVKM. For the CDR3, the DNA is TGTGCCAGCAGTTTTTCGGGGCAGCCCCAGCATTTT. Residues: CASSFSGQPQHF.

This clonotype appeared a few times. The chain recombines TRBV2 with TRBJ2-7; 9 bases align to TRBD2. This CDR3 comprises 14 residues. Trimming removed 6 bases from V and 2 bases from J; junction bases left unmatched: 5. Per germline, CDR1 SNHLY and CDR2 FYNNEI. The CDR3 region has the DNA TGTGCCAGCAGGAGGACTAGCGCAGCCTACGAGCAGTACGTC. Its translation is CASRRTSAAYEQYV.

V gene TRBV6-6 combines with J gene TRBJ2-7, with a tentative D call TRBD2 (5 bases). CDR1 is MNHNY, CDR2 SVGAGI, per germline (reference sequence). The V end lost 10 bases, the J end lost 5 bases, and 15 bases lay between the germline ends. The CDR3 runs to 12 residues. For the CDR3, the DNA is TGTGCCATCGGCCTCGGAGGAGACGAGCAGTACGTC. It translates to CAIGLGGDEQYV.

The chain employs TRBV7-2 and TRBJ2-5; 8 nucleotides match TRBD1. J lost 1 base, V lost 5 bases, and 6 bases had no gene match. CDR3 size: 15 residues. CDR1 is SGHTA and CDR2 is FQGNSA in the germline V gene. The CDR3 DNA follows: TGTGCCAGCAGCCTCGGGACAGGCCTCCAAGAGACCCAGTACTTC. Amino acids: CASSLGTGLQETQYF.

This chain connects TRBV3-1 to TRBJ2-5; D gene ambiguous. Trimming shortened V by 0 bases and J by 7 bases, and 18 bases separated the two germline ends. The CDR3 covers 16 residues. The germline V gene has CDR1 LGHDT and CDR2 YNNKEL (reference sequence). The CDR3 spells CASSQDHGSQPGTQYF. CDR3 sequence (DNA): TGTGCCAGCAGCCAAGATCATGGCAGTCAGCCTGGGACCCAGTACTTC.

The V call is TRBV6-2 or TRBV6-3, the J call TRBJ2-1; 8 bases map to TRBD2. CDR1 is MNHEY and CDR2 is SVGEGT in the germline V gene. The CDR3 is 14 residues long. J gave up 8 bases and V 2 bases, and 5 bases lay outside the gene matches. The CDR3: CASSYTRRGDEQFF. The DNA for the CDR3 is TGTGCCAGCAGTTACACCAGGCGGGGGGATGAGCAGTTCTTC.

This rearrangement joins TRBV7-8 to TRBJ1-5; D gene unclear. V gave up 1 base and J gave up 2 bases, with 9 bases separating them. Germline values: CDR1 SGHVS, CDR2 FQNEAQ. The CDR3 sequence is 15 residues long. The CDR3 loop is CASSLEGYGNQPQHF. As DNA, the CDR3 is TGTGCCAGCAGCTTAGAGGGTTACGGCAATCAGCCCCAGCATTTT.

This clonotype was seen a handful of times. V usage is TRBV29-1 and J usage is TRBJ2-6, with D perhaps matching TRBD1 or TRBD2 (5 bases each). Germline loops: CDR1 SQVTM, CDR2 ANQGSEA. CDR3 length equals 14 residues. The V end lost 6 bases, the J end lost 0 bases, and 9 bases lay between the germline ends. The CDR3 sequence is CSVSRGSGANVLTF. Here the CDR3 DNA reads TGCAGCGTATCGAGGGGCTCTGGGGCCAACGTCCTGACTTTC.